This entry is about one TCR beta chain. Each cDNA molecule carried a unique molecular identifier. TCRdb recomputed calls from the 5' RACE reads with MiXCR, one row per CDR3 protein. In the table there are 50,000 to 75,000 distinct CDR3 sequences, approximately 12% of which are singletons. This record belongs to a study of early T cells in non-severe SARS-CoV-2 infection. Study information: Sequenced material consisted of bulk RNA (from unsorted whole blood), and chains were unpaired.

Germline V lookup: CDR1 LNHNV, CDR2 YYDKDF (reference sequence). V lost 1 base, J lost 0 bases, and 15 bases lay in between. This CDR3 has 17 amino acids. The source of this sequence is an adult who was a healthcare worker with PCR-confirmed SARS-CoV-2 infection or an uninfected control (not recorded which). The donor label of this sample is uncertain. The starting material was whole blood, obtained at baseline. The chain employs TRBV15 and TRBJ1-2, with D unresolved. CDR3 loop: CATSRGDRPLANYGYTF. In nucleotides, the CDR3 is TGTGCCACCAGCAGAGGCGACCGACCGTTAGCTAACTATGGCTACACCTTC.